The clone carrying this T cell receptor beta chain was observed a few times. This clone may be a read error of a much larger clone one base away. The data originate from a study of blood T cells in healthy people across ages. On the study more broadly: In model experiments, template switching was able to capture about one barcoded beta molecule for every two T cells that were present.

The germline gives CDR1 MDHEN, CDR2 SYDVKM. The CDR3 is made up of 14 amino acids. V was pared by 5 bases and J by 8 bases, with 16 bases between. A second PCR, run for roughly 7 to 11 cycles, used a sample-barcoded 5' primer plus a J-beta primer mix. TCRdb called the 5' RACE reads again in MiXCR, with one record for every CDR3 protein. The sample yields approximately 800,000 distinct CDR3 sequences, nearly 60% seen once. This rearrangement joins TRBV28 to TRBJ2-1; D unresolved. The origin of this receptor is a man aged 25 to 45 in good health. Source material: blood. The CDR3 reads CASSVDLPEDEQFF. DNA for the CDR3: TGTGCCAGCAGTGTTGACTTACCAGAGGATGAGCAGTTCTTC.